A selection of T cell receptor beta chains follows, all from one sample in a study of shared clonotypes between healthy human individuals. The assay was immunoSEQ multiplex PCR, and TCRdb's table has in-frame clones only and misses some. The sample includes about 700,000 clones, roughly 94% of them seen just once. Specimen: naive CD8+ T cells sorted from blood. Receptors were obtained from a young man in good health. Both conserved end residues are part of each CDR3. A D gene is named only where the DNA matches it firmly. A row's size may be missing; if present it is once, few, many or a size class.

j_gene,abundance,v_gene,d_gene,CDR3nt,CDR3aa
TRBJ2-3,.,TRBV29-1,TRBD2,TGCAGCGTTGCCGGGACTAAAACGTCGGGCACAGATACGCAGTATTTT,CSVAGTKTSGTDTQYF
TRBJ1-1,.,TRBV6-6,.,TGTGCCAGCAGTTCGGAGGGGAGCACTGAAGCTTTCTTT,CASSSEGSTEAFF
TRBJ2-1,.,TRBV19,TRBD1,TGTGCCAGTAGTATGAGGGGCAGGGGGCTGGCGGGACGAAACTACAATGAGCAGTTCTTC,CASSMRGRGLAGRNYNEQFF
TRBJ1-1,.,TRBV7-2,.,TGTGCCAGCAGCCTTAGGGGGTTCGACACTGAAGCTTTCTTT,CASSLRGFDTEAFF
TRBJ2-7,.,TRBV2,.,TGTGCCAGCACCGGCTACGAGCAGTACTTC,CASTGYEQYF
TRBJ2-1,.,TRBV7-9,.,TGTGCCAGCAGCTTAGGGCGGGAAAGTACATACAATGAGCAGTTCTTC,CASSLGRESTYNEQFF
TRBJ2-3,.,TRBV29-1,TRBD2,TGCAGCGTTGAGGTTAGCGGGAGACCAGATACGCAGTATTTT,CSVEVSGRPDTQYF
TRBJ1-5,.,TRBV27,.,TGTGCCAGCACCAAATGGCCGGGGAGTCAGCCCCAGCATTTT,CASTKWPGSQPQHF
TRBJ2-7,.,TRBV27,.,TGTGCCAGCAGTGGGAGCTCCTACGAGCAGTACTTC,CASSGSSYEQYF
TRBJ1-4,once,TRBV27,.,TGTGCCAGCAGTTTACGTCGGAATGAAAAACTGTTTTTT,CASSLRRNEKLFF
TRBJ1-1,.,TRBV5-1,TRBD1,TGCGCCAGCAGCATAGGACAGGGCGACACTGAAGCTTTCTTT,CASSIGQGDTEAFF
TRBJ2-1,.,TRBV2,.,TGTGCCAGCAGTGGATGGGAGAGCTCCTACAATGAGCAGTTCTTC,CASSGWESSYNEQFF
TRBJ1-1,.,TRBV27,.,TGTGCCAGCAGTTCCGGTCTTTTTTCTGAAGCTTTCTTT,CASSSGLFSEAFF
TRBJ2-2,.,TRBV9,.,TGTGCCAGCAGCCCTCGTAAGCTAGCAGAAAACACCGGGGAGCTGTTTTTT,CASSPRKLAENTGELFF
TRBJ2-5,.,TRBV7-6,TRBD1,TGTGCCAGCAGCTTATGGACAGGGCCGGAGACCCAGTACTTC,CASSLWTGPETQYF
TRBJ2-7,.,TRBV7-9,.,TGTGCCAGCAGCTTTAGCCTGGCAGGCTACGAGCAGTACTTC,CASSFSLAGYEQYF
TRBJ2-3,.,TRBV27,.,TGTGCCAGCAGTTTAACCCCAGATACGCAGTATTTT,CASSLTPDTQYF
TRBJ2-3,.,TRBV6-5,TRBD2,TGTGCCAGCAGTTACTCGACTAGCGATTCAGATACGCAGTATTTT,CASSYSTSDSDTQYF
TRBJ2-7,.,TRBV27,TRBD1,TGTGCCAGCAGTTTACCGGGACAGGGAGGACCACAGAAATACGAGCAGTACTTC,CASSLPGQGGPQKYEQYF
TRBJ2-7,.,TRBV4-1,TRBD2,TGCGCCAGCAGCCAAGACCCTAGCGGGAGCTCCTACGAGCAGTACTTC,CASSQDPSGSSYEQYF
TRBJ2-1,many,TRBV28,TRBD2,TGTGCCAGCCAAACCTCTTGGACTAGCCTTTTGAATGAGCAGTTCTTC,CASQTSWTSLLNEQFF
TRBJ1-5,.,TRBV27,TRBD1,TGTGCCAGCAGTTTACAGGGGGGAATTTATCAGCCCCAGCATTTT,CASSLQGGIYQPQHF
TRBJ1-2,.,TRBV27,.,TGTGCCAGCAGTTACAACGGCTATCGCTATGGCTACACCTTC,CASSYNGYRYGYTF
TRBJ2-7,.,TRBV27,.,TGTGCCAGCTCGGGGAGCAATTCCCACGAGCAGTACTTC,CASSGSNSHEQYF
TRBJ1-5,.,TRBV7-9,.,TGTGCCAGCAGCGACGCCCGGGTCGGCAATCAGCCCCAGCATTTT,CASSDARVGNQPQHF
TRBJ2-2,once,TRBV28,.,TGTGCCAGTACACTAGCCGGGGAGCTGTTTTTT,CASTLAGELFF
TRBJ1-1,.,TRBV2,.,TGTGCCAGCAGGTCTGGGTTCGCCCCGAGGGTGGACACTGAAGCTTTCTTT,CASRSGFAPRVDTEAFF
TRBJ2-7,.,TRBV10-3,TRBD2,TGTGCCATCAGTGAGTCGGGGCTAGCGGAACAGTACTTC,CAISESGLAEQYF
TRBJ2-1,once,TRBV9,TRBD2,TGTGCCAGCAGCGACGGGGTGGGGCTAGCGGGAGCCTACAATGAGCAGTTCTTC,CASSDGVGLAGAYNEQFF
TRBJ2-7,.,TRBV5-1,.,TGCGCCAGCAGCACCTCAGGGCAGGAGCAGTACTTC,CASSTSGQEQYF
TRBJ2-1,.,TRBV30,.,TGTGCCTGGAGTGTTCGCGCGGCTGAGCAGTTCTTC,CAWSVRAAEQFF